These T cell receptor beta chains were read from a single sample in a study of PD-1 blockade in classical Hodgkin lymphoma. Some clones are missing from TCRdb's copy, which holds only in-frame ones; the method was immunoSEQ multiplex PCR. The top ten clones hold 9% to 15% of a sample with nearly 100,000 clones, over 80% of them seen once. Specimen: peripheral blood mononuclear cells (PBMCs), collected at baseline. Receptors originate from a human donor with classical Hodgkin lymphoma. Both conserved end residues are part of each CDR3. D genes are given only for firm matches. Size is stated for part of the rows, as once, few or many counts, or as a class when the clone is expanded.

j_call d_call clone_size v_call cdr3_aa cdr3_nt
TRBJ2-3 TRBD2 - TRBV19 CASSIDRGGRLAGRLDTQYF TGTGCCAGTAGTATAGATCGGGGCGGGAGACTAGCGGGGAGGTTGGATACGCAGTATTTT
TRBJ2-5 TRBD2 - TRBV5-1 CASSDITSGRETQYF TGCGCCAGCAGCGACATAACTAGCGGGAGAGAGACCCAGTACTTC
TRBJ2-7 TRBD1 - TRBV7-2 CASSLEGATPYEQYF TGTGCCAGCAGCTTAGAGGGGGCGACTCCCTACGAGCAGTACTTC
TRBJ2-3 - - TRBV28 CASSLGPGGTFSNTDTQYF TGTGCCAGCAGTTTAGGACCCGGCGGCACCTTCTCTAACACAGATACGCAGTATTTT
TRBJ1-1 - - TRBV12-5 CASGLGQGRGDTEAFF TGTGCTAGTGGTTTGGGGCAGGGGAGGGGAGACACTGAAGCTTTCTTT
TRBJ1-1 - - TRBV7-2 CASSLAAEAFF TGTGCCAGCAGCTTGGCGGCTGAAGCTTTCTTT
TRBJ2-1 TRBD1 - TRBV5-1 CASSSGQGGPRGEQFF TGCGCCAGCAGCTCGGGACAGGGGGGCCCTAGGGGTGAGCAGTTCTTC
TRBJ2-1 - - TRBV5-1 CASSLGGLNEQFF TGCGCCAGCAGCTTGGGAGGGCTCAATGAGCAGTTCTTC
TRBJ1-5 - - TRBV28 CASRRFRDVANQPQHF TGTGCCAGCAGGCGATTCAGGGATGTGGCCAATCAGCCCCAGCATTTT
TRBJ1-3 TRBD1 - TRBV4-1 CASSPALDRGDSGNTIYF TGCGCCAGCAGCCCAGCCCTTGACAGGGGGGACTCTGGAAACACCATATATTTT
TRBJ2-7 - once TRBV5-4 CASSQGIAFSYEQYF TGTGCCAGCAGCCAAGGTATAGCCTTCTCCTACGAGCAGTACTTC
TRBJ2-3 TRBD2 - TRBV10-3 CAISVRSPTSGSTDTQYF TGTGCCATCAGTGTGAGGTCCCCGACTAGCGGAAGCACAGATACGCAGTATTTT
TRBJ1-2 - - TRBV9 CASSGTSGGYTF TGTGCCAGCAGCGGGACCTCAGGGGGCTACACCTTC
TRBJ2-2 TRBD2 once TRBV19 CASSGFLAGGRTGELFF TGTGCCAGTAGTGGGTTCCTAGCGGGAGGTCGAACCGGGGAGCTGTTTTTT
TRBJ2-1 TRBD2 - TRBV11-2 CASSLVWVAGGNEQFF TGTGCCAGCAGCTTAGTCTGGGTAGCGGGAGGAAATGAGCAGTTCTTC
TRBJ1-1 - - TRBV7-9 CASSLRSVMNTEAFF TGTGCCAGCAGCTTAAGGTCAGTCATGAACACTGAAGCTTTCTTT
TRBJ2-2 - - TRBV2 CASSYSSGSGELFF TGTGCCAGCAGTTATTCATCGGGGTCCGGGGAGCTGTTTTTT
TRBJ2-3 TRBD2 - TRBV7-7 CASSSTSGRADTQYF TGTGCCAGCAGCTCGACTAGCGGGAGGGCGGATACGCAGTATTTT
TRBJ2-5 TRBD1 - TRBV18 CASSPTGGAETQYF TGTGCCAGCTCACCTACAGGGGGCGCGGAGACCCAGTACTTC
TRBJ1-3 - once TRBV6-1 CASSEAVTRGNTIYF TGTGCCAGCAGTGAAGCAGTGACTAGGGGAAACACCATATATTTT
TRBJ2-2 - - TRBV5-1 CASSSTVDGELFF TGCGCCAGCAGCTCGACAGTGGACGGGGAGCTGTTTTTT
TRBJ2-1 - few TRBV9 CASSVGSSYNEQFF TGTGCCAGCAGCGTTGGGAGCTCCTACAATGAGCAGTTCTTC
TRBJ2-1 TRBD2 - TRBV27 CASRSTSASSYNEQFF TGTGCCAGCAGATCGACTAGCGCAAGCTCCTACAATGAGCAGTTCTTC
TRBJ2-7 TRBD2 - TRBV9 CASSVSLAGEVGEQYF TGTGCCAGCAGCGTTTCACTAGCGGGAGAGGTAGGCGAGCAGTACTTC
TRBJ1-1 - few TRBV20-1 CSAQESTEAFF TGCAGTGCACAGGAGAGCACTGAAGCTTTCTTT
TRBJ1-3 TRBD1 - TRBV10-3 CAISWDSYSGNTIYF TGTGCCATCAGCTGGGACAGCTACTCTGGAAACACCATATATTTT
TRBJ2-7 - few TRBV6-5 CASSYGVAGPAYEQYF TGTGCCAGCAGTTACGGGGTAGCAGGGCCTGCCTACGAGCAGTACTTC
TRBJ2-3 TRBD2 - TRBV4-1 CASSLTTGTSGSVGTDTQYF TGCGCCAGCAGCCTAACGACCGGGACTAGCGGGAGTGTGGGCACAGATACGCAGTATTTT
TRBJ2-1 TRBD2 few TRBV2 CASSVGLAGIRRKNEQFF TGTGCCAGCAGTGTGGGACTAGCGGGGATCAGACGAAAGAATGAGCAGTTCTTC